Below, one TCR beta chain is given with its context. Antigen specificity is unknown. Looked up from germline, CDR1 is SGHRS and CDR2 is YFSETQ. CDR3 length equals 14 residues. Trimming shortened V by 5 bases and J by 7 bases, and 19 bases separated the two germline ends. This record belongs to a study of OX40 agonist ivuxolimab in advanced cancers. Study summary: Patients were infused with ivuxolimab every 2 weeks at 0.01 to 10 mg/kg. Under the entry rules, prior anti-PD-1, anti-PD-L1 or anti-CTLA-4 therapy was allowed, and 40% had some.

The protocol was immunoSEQ multiplex PCR, while the TCRdb copy is restricted to in-frame clones and leaves out a portion. The profile shows approximately 80,000 clones, 80% to 90% of them singletons. Study outcomes and limitations: CD8+ T cells averaged more expanded clones than CD4+. Clonal expansion was seen in CD4+ and CD8+ blood T cells by week 6 at 0.1 to 3.0 mg/kg.

The receptor was derived from an adult with an advanced solid tumor such as melanoma, head and neck, liver or kidney cancer. The sequencing used CD4+ or CD8+ T cells sorted from blood, collected in a trial of the OX40 agonist ivuxolimab. This rearrangement joins TRBV5-1 to TRBJ2-7; D might be TRBD1 (5 bases). In DNA form, the CDR3 reads TGCGCCAGCAGTTATTATTCGGACATGCGGGAGCAGTACTTC. Translation: CASSYYSDMREQYF.